These 23 T cell receptor beta chains originate from one sample sequenced in a study of blood T cell repertoires in COVID-19. TCRdb keeps only in-frame clones here, not all; method: immunoSEQ multiplex PCR. The table has roughly 80,000 clones, roughly 84% seen once. Sequencing was performed on peripheral blood. All receptors derive from a man between 50 and 59 years old with acute or convalescent COVID-19.

The chain has TRBV5-4 and TRBJ2-2, with 8 positions matching TRBD2. The germline gives CDR1 SGHNT, CDR2 YYREEE (reference sequence). This CDR3 comprises 15 residues. Trimming at V came to 4 bases and at J to 4 bases, leaving 6 bases not matched to a gene. The CDR3 nucleotides read TGTGCCAGCAGCCCGAGCGGGAGTAGCACCGGGGAGCTGTTTTTT. Translation: CASSPSGSSTGELFF.

The gene calls are TRBV2 and TRBJ2-1; tentative D call: TRBD2 (7 bases). V lost 8 bases and J lost 15, with 14 bases in between. Germline V gene data show CDR1 as SNHLY and CDR2 as FYNNEI. CDR3 length: 10 residues. DNA for the CDR3: TGTGCCAGCCCAGGGAGGGGGGGGTTCTTC. Its protein product is CASPGRGGFF.

The chain joins TRBV3-1 (or the pseudogene TRBV3-2) to TRBJ1-2; D possibly corresponds to TRBD1 (5 bases). Germline CDR1 is LGHDT and CDR2 is YNNKEL (reference sequence). The V end was cut by 5 bases, the J end by 7 bases, with 26 bases between. The CDR3 contains 17 residues. CDR3 bases: TGTGCCAGCAGCTCCCCCTATGGGGGAAAAGAGGGAGGTGGCTACACCTTC. It translates to CASSSPYGGKEGGGYTF.

The V gene is TRBV19, the J gene TRBJ1-6, with TRBD1 as a possible D gene (6 bases). Trimming removed 3 bases from V and 5 bases from J, with 11 bases in between. CDR1 LNHDA and CDR2 SQIVND come from the germline V gene (reference sequence). The CDR3 has 15 amino acids. The CDR3 bases are TGTGCCAGTAGTATGACAGGAACGAATAATTCACCCCTCCACTTT. Translating it yields CASSMTGTNNSPLHF.

This clone was seen only once. The genes are TRBV12-3 or TRBV12-4 and TRBJ2-1, with D uncertain. The CDR3 has 12 residues. Trimming took 5 bases from V and 8 from J, leaving 10 bases between them. The DNA of the CDR3 is TGTGCCAGCAGTCTCGGGTGGCATGAGCAGTTCTTC. Translation: CASSLGWHEQFF.

The chain combines TRBV19 with TRBJ1-3; no reliable D call. V was clipped by 5 bases and J by 2 bases, with 16 bases between them. The CDR3 covers 16 residues. CDR1 is LNHDA, CDR2 SQIVND, per germline (reference sequence). CDR3 in DNA: TGTGCCAGTAGTCGAGGAGGGCCCGCTGCTGGAAACACCATATATTTT. It specifies CASSRGGPAAGNTIYF. The full variable domain, rest sourced from reference TRBV19 and TRBJ1-3, is DGGITQSPKYLFRKEGQNVTLSCEQNLNHDAMYWYRQDPGQGLRLIYYSQIVNDFQKGDIAEGYSVSREKKESFPLTVTSAQKNPTAFYLCASSRGGPAAGNTIYFGEGSWLTVV.

V usage is TRBV5-1 and J usage is TRBJ2-3, with D possibly matching TRBD1 (7 bases). This CDR3 is 15 amino acids long. V lost 0 bases and J lost 4, with 12 bases in between. Germline CDR1 is SGHRS and CDR2 is YFSETQ. The CDR3, as DNA: TGCGCCAGCAGCTTGGTGCAGGGGGGCCCAGATACGCAGTATTTT. It translates to CASSLVQGGPDTQYF.

The chain carries TRBV4-1 and TRBJ2-5, with 11 positions matching TRBD2. CDR1 is MGHRA, CDR2 YSYEKL, per germline. The trim removed 4 bases at V and 2 bases at J, leaving 9 bases unmatched. CDR3 length equals 17 residues. For the CDR3, the DNA is TGCGCCAGCAGCCTTAGGCCTCGACTAGCGGGACAAGAGACCCAGTACTTC. It is translated as CASSLRPRLAGQETQYF.

The V call is TRBV11-2, the J call TRBJ2-1; no reliable D call. Germline assignment: CDR1 SGHAT and CDR2 FQNNGV. V was pared by 2 bases and J by 9 bases, with 20 bases between. The CDR3 is 16 amino acids. The DNA for the CDR3 is TGTGCCAGCAGCTTATGGCCCGCCCCTACACCAGGTGAGCAGTTCTTC. It translates to CASSLWPAPTPGEQFF. The entire variable domain, with the rest obtained from reference TRBV11-2 and TRBJ2-1, is as follows: EAGVAQSPRYKIIEKRQSVAFWCNPISGHATLYWYQQILGQGPKLLIQFQNNGVVDDSQLPKDRFSAERLKGVDSTLKIQPAKLEDSAVYLCASSLWPAPTPGEQFFGPGTRLTVL.

The chain is built from TRBV12-3 or TRBV12-4 and TRBJ1-2, with 7 bases lining up with TRBD1. The CDR3 is 13 amino acids. V was clipped by 5 bases and J by 8 bases; unmatched bases: 8. The CDR3, as DNA: TGTGCCAGCAGTCCAAGTAGGGGGCTAGGCTACACCTTC. Translated, it gives CASSPSRGLGYTF.

In this sample, this clone turned up once. The rearrangement links TRBV11-2 to TRBJ2-7, with unresolved D. The CDR3 totals 11 residues. The germline V gene encodes CDR1 SGHAT and CDR2 FQNNGV. Trimming removed 1 base from V and 7 bases from J, with 5 bases in between. As DNA, the CDR3 is TGTGCCAGCAGCTTAGGCAGGGAGCAGTACTTC. Its protein product is CASSLGREQYF.

The chain carries TRBV7-9 and TRBJ2-5; 10 bases agree with TRBD2. The germline CDR1 and CDR2 sequences are SEHNR and FQNEAQ (reference sequence). The V and J ends lost 5 bases and 5 bases, in that order; junction bases with no gene match: 8. The CDR3 spans 15 residues. The CDR3 coding sequence is TGTGCCAGCAGCGGCCTAGCGGGAGTCTTGGAGACCCAGTACTTC. This codes for CASSGLAGVLETQYF.

This clone has more than one count but fewer than ten. V and J are TRBV10-1 and TRBJ2-7; 7 bases line up with TRBD1. Unmatched junction bases numbered 13, after V lost 7 bases and J lost 1 base. This CDR3 spans 16 amino acids. Germline-derived CDR1 and CDR2 are WNHNN and SYGVQD (reference sequence). In DNA, the CDR3 is TGCGCCAGCACTAGGGGGCCACAGGGGCCTTCCTACGAGCAGTACTTC. Its protein product is CASTRGPQGPSYEQYF.

V gene TRBV12-3 or TRBV12-4 combines with J gene TRBJ1-5, with D tentatively TRBD1 (5 bases). V was clipped by 5 bases and J by 6 bases, with 8 bases between them. The CDR3 is 12 amino acids. DNA for the CDR3: TGTGCCAGCAGTCTAAGGGGTCAGCCCCAGCATTTT. This codes for CASSLRGQPQHF.

There are a few counts of this clone. The V gene is TRBV7-2, the J gene TRBJ2-2; TRBD2 aligns across 9 bases. J lost 5 bases, V lost 8 bases, and 12 bases had no gene match. In germline, CDR1 is SGHTA, CDR2 FQGNSA. This CDR3 spans 16 amino acids. CDR3 residues: CASLGGSGSLTGELFF. CDR3 DNA: TGTGCCAGCCTTGGGGGTAGCGGGAGTCTTACCGGGGAGCTGTTTTTT. Full variable domain (remainder filled in from reference TRBV7-2 and TRBJ2-2): GAGVSQSPSNKVTEKGKDVELRCDPISGHTALYWYRQSLGQGLEFLIYFQGNSAPDKSGLPSDRFSAERTGGSVSTLTIQRTQQEDSAVYLCASLGGSGSLTGELFFGEGSRLTVL.

J is TRBJ2-7 and V is TRBV7-9, with TRBD2 identical over 12 bases. Germline CDR1 and CDR2: SEHNR and FQNEAQ (reference sequence). CDR3 length equals 14 residues. V shed 8 bases, J shed 4 bases, and the junction held 6 bases outside the gene matches. CDR3 residues: CASGASGRAYEQYF. The DNA for the CDR3 is TGTGCCAGCGGGGCTAGCGGGAGGGCTTACGAGCAGTACTTC.

As DNA, the CDR3 is TGTGCCAGCAGCCAAGATAGGATGGCAGGGGTGGTTTGGGGATACGAGCAGTACTTC. This sequence encodes CASSQDRMAGVVWGYEQYF. The chain employs TRBV3-1 (or the pseudogene TRBV3-2) and TRBJ2-7; maybe TRBD1 (6 bases). Germline V gene lookup returns CDR1 LGHDT and CDR2 YNNKEL (reference sequence). The V gene lost 0 bases and the J gene lost 4 bases, with 25 bases spanning the gap. This CDR3 has 19 residues.

The V call is TRBV10-3, the J call TRBJ2-7; 8 bases line up with TRBD2. Germline V lookup: CDR1 ENHRY, CDR2 SYGVKD. The V gene end was trimmed by 0 bases and the J gene end by 1 base; junction bases not matched to a gene: 5. This CDR3 region has 16 residues. The chain's CDR3 is CAISESTGGASYEQYF. CDR3 DNA: TGTGCCATCAGTGAGTCCACGGGGGGGGCTTCCTACGAGCAGTACTTC.

This rearrangement joins TRBV27 to TRBJ2-7; TRBD1 aligns across 10 bases. This CDR3 region has 13 residues. Germline V lookup: CDR1 MNHEY, CDR2 SMNVEV (reference sequence). V was clipped by 5 bases and J by 6 bases; unmatched bases: 4. CDR3 DNA: TGTGCCAGCAGTCTGACAGGGGGCGGCGAGCAGTACTTC. It is translated as CASSLTGGGEQYF.

The rearrangement links TRBV19 to TRBJ1-5, with 10 bases aligning to TRBD1. V trimming: 7 bases; J trimming: 2 bases; junction bases outside the gene matches: 5. Germline assignment: CDR1 LNHDA and CDR2 SQIVND (reference sequence). This CDR3 spans 15 amino acids. This chain's CDR3 is CASILGTGGNQPQHF. CDR3 bases: TGTGCCAGTATTTTAGGGACAGGGGGCAATCAGCCCCAGCATTTT.

The V gene is TRBV4-2, the J gene TRBJ2-1; 12 nucleotides align to TRBD2. V was pared by 1 base and J by 5 bases, with 12 bases of the junction left unmatched. This CDR3 region has 19 residues. In germline, CDR1 is LGHNA, CDR2 YNFKEQ. The DNA for the CDR3 is TGTGCCAGCAGCCAAGTGGGGCTAGCGGGGGGGCCTCCGGACAATGAGCAGTTCTTC. It is translated as CASSQVGLAGGPPDNEQFF.

This rearrangement joins TRBV28 to TRBJ2-2, with 7 nucleotides matching TRBD1. This CDR3 comprises 16 residues. The germline V gene encodes CDR1 MDHEN and CDR2 SYDVKM. The junction had 7 bases not matched to a gene; V was cut back by 5 bases and J by 1 base. CDR3 sequence (DNA): TGTGCCAGCAGTCCCCACAGGGGCCAGAACACCGGGGAGCTGTTTTTT. Protein sequence: CASSPHRGQNTGELFF.

The V and J genes are TRBV25-1 and TRBJ2-7, with D perhaps TRBD2 (6 bases). Per germline, CDR1 MGHDK and CDR2 SYGVNS. The V gene lost 1 base and the J gene lost 0 bases, with 13 bases spanning the gap. This CDR3 is built from 16 residues. This CDR3 reads CASSEFTSSFSYEQYF. Here the CDR3 DNA reads TGTGCCAGCAGTGAATTTACTAGCAGCTTCTCCTACGAGCAGTACTTC.